This T cell receptor beta chain was found in a study of T cell responses to AZD1222 COVID-19 vaccine. Points from the study as a whole: Donors, mostly white British, included more females; clonal diversity was possibly underestimated. The reported proportion of spike-specific TCRs targeting unmutated variant regions was nearly half. Seropositive AZD1222 recipients at baseline numbered only 6 or 7. Distributed over spike, vaccine-associated CD4 TCRs predominated at 160-218 and 743-854.

On this clone: Its antigen remains unidentified.

Repertoires were generated with immunoSEQ multiplex PCR, while TCRdb's copy carries only in-frame clones and drops some. Its table records some 150,000 clones. Per the germline V gene, CDR1 is SGHDT and CDR2 is YYEEEE. J gave up 7 bases and V 1 base, and 7 bases lay outside the gene matches. The CDR3 is made up of 15 amino acids. The receptor comes from an adult in good health. The chain is built from TRBV5-6 and TRBJ2-1, with 8 bases lining up with TRBD2. The sequencing sample was made of peripheral blood. Here the CDR3 reads CASSLLSGGLNEQFF. CDR3 DNA sequence: TGTGCCAGCAGCTTGCTGAGCGGGGGTTTGAATGAGCAGTTCTTC. Together with reference TRBV5-6 and TRBJ2-1, the CDR3 gives the full variable domain: DAGVTQSPTHLIKTRGQQVTLRCSPKSGHDTVSWYQQALGQGPQFIFQYYEEEERQRGNFPDRFSGHQFPNYSSELNVNALLLGDSALYLCASSLLSGGLNEQFFGPGTRLTVL.